What follows are 17 T cell receptor beta chains derived from one specimen sequenced in a study of T cells expressing NK-cell markers. Each CDR3 protein gets one entry in TCRdb, which reprocessed the 5' RACE reads and gives no DNA. This table holds about 260,000 distinct CDR3 sequences. Input material: blood T cells: a sorted CD56 or NKG2C T cell subset, CD4+ or CD8+ T cells, or bulk PBMC T cells (not recorded which). The receptors stem from a man aged 18 to 30 in good health.

The V gene is TRBV20-1, the J gene TRBJ1-2; TCRdb selects TRBD1, and the lack of DNA leaves this call unchecked. This CDR3 region has 13 residues. Looked up from germline, CDR1 is DFQATT and CDR2 is SNEGSKA (reference sequence). This CDR3 is CSASGQPNYGYTF.

The chain is built from TRBV6-5 and TRBJ2-3; the D call of TRBD2 rests on TCRdb alone, since no DNA is present to check it. Germline V lookup: CDR1 MNHEY, CDR2 SVGAGI. This CDR3 contains 15 residues. CDR3: CASSFEKAGGYTQYF.

This chain connects TRBV5-4 to TRBJ2-2. CDR3 length equals 14 residues. Per germline, CDR1 SGHNT and CDR2 YYREEE (reference sequence). The chain's CDR3 is CASSSKNGPGELFF.

CDR3 protein: CASSPHRDNQPQHF. The gene calls are TRBV3-1 and TRBJ1-5; no DNA is available, so the TRBD1 call from TCRdb remains unchecked. The CDR3 runs 14 residues. Germline V CDR1 and CDR2: LGHDT, YNNKEL (reference sequence).

The chain has TRBV10-3 and TRBJ2-1; TCRdb picks TRBD2, but there is no DNA to check that call. From germline, CDR1 is ENHRY and CDR2 SYGVKD. This CDR3 has 14 residues. CDR3 loop: CAISESEASDEQFF.

The chain combines TRBV5-4 with TRBJ2-1; TCRdb's assignment of TRBD2 cannot be checked, as there is no DNA. The germline V gene has CDR1 SGHNT and CDR2 YYREEE (reference sequence). The CDR3 has 16 residues. Here the CDR3 reads CASSLRLAELYNEQFF.

The J gene is TRBJ2-1, the V gene TRBV5-1; TCRdb returns TRBD2, unconfirmable since there is no DNA. The CDR3 contains 14 residues. The germline CDR1 and CDR2 sequences are SGHRS and YFSETQ. The CDR3 loop reads CASSPVTSGSVKFF. The full variable domain, in which reference TRBV5-1 and TRBJ2-1 provide the parts outside the CDR3, is KAGVTQTPRYLIKTRGQQVTLSCSPISGHRSVSWYQQTPGQGLQFLFEYFSETQRNKGNFPGRFSGRQFSNSRSEMNVSTLELGDSALYLCASSPVTSGSVKFFGPGTRLTVL.

The chain employs TRBV20-1 and TRBJ2-5; TCRdb's assignment of TRBD1 cannot be checked, as there is no DNA. CDR1 and CDR2 from the germline V gene are DFQATT and SNEGSKA (reference sequence). The CDR3 extends over 17 amino acids. The CDR3 is CSQSNGGQELDQETQYF.

V is TRBV7-2 and J is TRBJ2-1; TCRdb lists TRBD1, though no DNA is available to test this call. CDR1 SGHTA and CDR2 FQGNSA come from the germline V gene. The CDR3 sequence is 14 residues long. CDR3 loop: CASSWDRVKEEQFF.

This chain links TRBV25-1 with TRBJ2-5; the D call from TCRdb, TRBD2, cannot be confirmed without DNA. The CDR3 spans 11 residues. Germline V gene data show CDR1 as MGHDK and CDR2 as SYGVNS. CDR3: CASSDRRAQYF.

This rearrangement joins TRBV28 to TRBJ2-7; TCRdb returns TRBD1, unconfirmable since there is no DNA. The V gene's germline CDR1 is MDHEN and CDR2 SYDVKM. The CDR3 length is 15 residues. CDR3 residues: CASSTPGQRYYEQYF.

The V and J genes are TRBV7-8 and TRBJ1-4. This CDR3 spans 17 amino acids. In germline, CDR1 is SGHVS, CDR2 FQNEAQ. Here the CDR3 reads CASSLIGSLATNEKLFF.

This chain joins TRBV20-1 and TRBJ1-4; TCRdb selects TRBD1, and the lack of DNA leaves this call unchecked. The germline V gene has CDR1 DFQATT and CDR2 SNEGSKA (reference sequence). The CDR3 is made up of 14 amino acids. The CDR3 sequence is CSAHAGTGEEKLFF.

This rearrangement joins TRBV28 to TRBJ2-5; TCRdb reports TRBD2, a call that lacks DNA to check it against. Per the germline V gene, CDR1 is MDHEN and CDR2 is SYDVKM. The length of the CDR3 is 14 residues. CDR3 protein: CASGLGGVQETQYF.

The V and J genes are TRBV29-1 and TRBJ2-5. The CDR3 has 12 residues. Germline assignment: CDR1 SQVTM and CDR2 ANQGSEA. The CDR3 reads CSAARGRETQYF. Drawing the rest from reference TRBV29-1 and TRBJ2-5, the complete variable domain is SAVISQKPSRDICQRGTSLTIQCQVDSQVTMMFWYRQQPGQSLTLIATANQGSEATYESGFVIDKFPISRPNLTFSTLTVSNMSPEDSSIYLCSAARGRETQYFGPGTRLLVL.

V and J are TRBV11-3 and TRBJ2-5; TCRdb proposes TRBD1, but this gene call is untestable without DNA. This CDR3 is 16 amino acids long. The germline V gene encodes CDR1 SGHNT and CDR2 YENEEA. CDR3 in amino acids: CASSLGGGPGQETQYF.

The rearrangement uses TRBV27 and TRBJ1-5; as DNA is missing, the TRBD1 call by TCRdb cannot be tested. The CDR3 extends over 15 amino acids. Germline V CDR1 and CDR2: MNHEY, SMNVEV (reference sequence). This chain's CDR3 is CASRSETGYNQPQHF.